These T cell receptor beta chains were read from a single sample in a study of monozygotic twins with inflammatory bowel disease. TCRdb reprocessed the 5' RACE reads, with one entry per CDR3 protein and no DNA. The sample table includes around 450,000 distinct CDR3 sequences. Material: blood. The receptors derive from a human donor with ulcerative colitis or Crohn's disease, or a healthy co-twin of an affected twin (not recorded which). Both conserved end residues are part of each CDR3. The order of the fields is V gene, J gene, CDR3 protein.

v_call: TRBV19; j_call: TRBJ1-1; cdr3_aa: CASRPLLGQAQGGAFF
v_call: TRBV5-1; j_call: TRBJ1-1; cdr3_aa: CASGEQGGGTEAFF
v_call: TRBV20-1; j_call: TRBJ2-2; cdr3_aa: CSARIADSSTGELFF
v_call: TRBV4-1; j_call: TRBJ2-7; cdr3_aa: CASSHMTDRLYEQYF
v_call: TRBV5-1; j_call: TRBJ2-1; cdr3_aa: CASSLQSGTVAYNEQFF
v_call: TRBV10-3; j_call: TRBJ1-1; cdr3_aa: CAISGRTGGDTEAFF
v_call: TRBV29-1; j_call: TRBJ1-5; cdr3_aa: CSAGSSDQPQHF
v_call: TRBV6-6; j_call: TRBJ2-3; cdr3_aa: CASSSPERTDTQYF
v_call: TRBV3-1; j_call: TRBJ2-1; cdr3_aa: CASSLGLAGPRFF
v_call: TRBV24-1; j_call: TRBJ2-5; cdr3_aa: CATSDPSSDQETQYF
v_call: TRBV5-6; j_call: TRBJ1-1; cdr3_aa: CASSRRVMNTEAFF
v_call: TRBV12-3/TRBV12-4; j_call: TRBJ2-5; cdr3_aa: CASSLQLLEETQYF
v_call: TRBV7-9; j_call: TRBJ1-4; cdr3_aa: CASTRGTGGEKLFF
v_call: TRBV19; j_call: TRBJ1-2; cdr3_aa: CASSSWEDLFGYTF
v_call: TRBV12-3/TRBV12-4; j_call: TRBJ2-1; cdr3_aa: CASFNHRDEQFF
v_call: TRBV12-3/TRBV12-4; j_call: TRBJ2-5; cdr3_aa: CASSFGLAQETQYF
v_call: TRBV19; j_call: TRBJ2-1; cdr3_aa: CASSRFGQGRKNEQFF
v_call: TRBV20-1; j_call: TRBJ2-7; cdr3_aa: CSARDPDRISYEQYF
v_call: TRBV4-3; j_call: TRBJ1-5; cdr3_aa: CASSQEGINQPQHF
v_call: TRBV6-2/TRBV6-3; j_call: TRBJ2-5; cdr3_aa: CASSYLVGRGPGETQYF